A selection of T cell receptor beta chains follows, all from one sample in a study of OX40 agonist ivuxolimab in advanced cancers. Measured with immunoSEQ multiplex PCR; TCRdb has only the in-frame clones, and not every one. The sample lists over 100,000 clones, 80% to 95% occurring once. Sequencing was performed on CD4+ or CD8+ T cells sorted from blood, taken in a trial of the OX40 agonist ivuxolimab. These receptors originate from an adult with an advanced solid tumor such as melanoma, head and neck, liver or kidney cancer. Both conserved end residues are part of each CDR3. The D gene is left open where the match is weak. Clone sizes are given selectively: once, few, many, or a class where the clone is expanded.

TRBJ2-7	NA	once	TRBV25-1	TGTGCCAGCACCCGGACGGGTGAGCAGTACTTC	CASTRTGEQYF
TRBJ2-3	NA	NA	TRBV19	TGTGCCAGTAGTAGGACATTCGTATCAGATACGCAGTATTTT	CASSRTFVSDTQYF
TRBJ1-3	NA	NA	TRBV2	TGTGCCAGCAGTGGCCCTAGGGCTGGAAACACCATATATTTT	CASSGPRAGNTIYF
TRBJ1-5	NA	NA	TRBV12-5	TGTGCTAGTGGTCCCCAAGGGGTTAGCAATCAGCCCCAGCATTTT	CASGPQGVSNQPQHF
TRBJ2-3	TRBD2	NA	TRBV6-6	TGTGCCAGCAAAACTTCAACTAGCGCCCGCACAGATACGCAGTATTTT	CASKTSTSARTDTQYF
TRBJ1-1	NA	NA	TRBV19	TGTGCCAGTAGTGAAGGGAAGCTAATGAACACTGAAGCTTTCTTT	CASSEGKLMNTEAFF
TRBJ2-6	NA	once	TRBV7-2	TGTGCCAGCAGCTTGGCACAGGGAAACTCTGGGGCCAACGTCCTGACTTTC	CASSLAQGNSGANVLTF
TRBJ2-5	NA	NA	TRBV9	TGTGCCAGCAGCGTAACCTTCGAGGAGACCCAGTACTTC	CASSVTFEETQYF
TRBJ2-7	TRBD1	once	TRBV7-2	TGTGCCAGCAGCATCCCGTCGACAGGGACCTACGAGCAGTACTTC	CASSIPSTGTYEQYF
TRBJ2-7	NA	NA	TRBV28	TGTGCCAGCGGTAGCGTCCCCTACGAGCAGTACTTC	CASGSVPYEQYF
TRBJ1-2	NA	NA	TRBV28	TGTGCCAGCAGTTTAGTCAACTATGGCTACACCTTC	CASSLVNYGYTF
TRBJ2-6	NA	NA	TRBV6-6	TGTGCCAGCAGTTCCGTTAGCTCTGGGGCCAACGTCCTGACTTTC	CASSSVSSGANVLTF
TRBJ1-2	NA	once	TRBV28	TGTGCCAGCAGTCCCTGGTCCCCAAAAGAGGACAGTACAAACTATGGCTACACCTTC	CASSPWSPKEDSTNYGYTF
TRBJ1-5	NA	NA	TRBV9	TGTGCCAGCAGCGTAGACGTAGGACCCAATCAGCCCCAGCATTTT	CASSVDVGPNQPQHF
TRBJ2-2	NA	NA	TRBV5-6	TGTGCCAGCACCCCAAGGCAGCTTATCACCGGGGAGCTGTTTTTT	CASTPRQLITGELFF
TRBJ2-3	TRBD2	NA	TRBV9	TGTGCCAGCAGCGTAGCGGGGGGGCTAGATACGCAGTATTTT	CASSVAGGLDTQYF
TRBJ2-7	NA	NA	TRBV5-1	TGCGCCAGCAGCCGAGACAGCTACTACGAGCAGTACTTC	CASSRDSYYEQYF
TRBJ2-7	TRBD1	NA	TRBV9	TGTGCCAGCAGCGTTTCCTCCGGGACAGGGGCCTACGAGCAGTACTTC	CASSVSSGTGAYEQYF
TRBJ2-5	TRBD2	NA	TRBV13	TGTGCCAGCAGCTTAGGGACTAGCGGGGGTCCGAAGACCCAGTACTTC	CASSLGTSGGPKTQYF
TRBJ2-2	NA	NA	TRBV7-9	TGTGCCAGCAGCTTAGCGAACAGCCTGGGCGGGGAGCTGTTTTTT	CASSLANSLGGELFF
TRBJ2-3	NA	NA	TRBV28	TGTGCCAGCAGTTTCCTCCGTGGGGGGAAACGGGGCACAGATACGCAGTATTTT	CASSFLRGGKRGTDTQYF
TRBJ2-4	NA	NA	TRBV6-5	TGTGCCAGCAGTGGCGGGACCGTAGCCAAAAACATTCAGTACTTC	CASSGGTVAKNIQYF
TRBJ2-7	NA	once	TRBV10-3	TGTGCCATCAGCCAGGGGGGGGGCTACGAGCAGTACTTC	CAISQGGGYEQYF
TRBJ2-5	NA	NA	TRBV27	TGTGCCAGCAGTTTACGGGGGTTGGGAATACAAGAGACCCAGTACTTC	CASSLRGLGIQETQYF
TRBJ2-7	TRBD2	NA	TRBV7-2	TGTGCCAGCAGCTTACGGAGCGGGAGGAGCTCCTACGAGCAGTACTTC	CASSLRSGRSSYEQYF
TRBJ1-5	NA	NA	TRBV6-1	TGTGCCAGCAGTGTCCAGATCGGGCAGCCCCAGCATTTT	CASSVQIGQPQHF
TRBJ1-4	TRBD1	NA	TRBV2	TGTGCCAGCAGTGTCTTGGGACAGAGTAATGAAAAACTGTTTTTT	CASSVLGQSNEKLFF
TRBJ1-1	NA	NA	TRBV19	TGTGCCAGTATGGGAAGGGCTGGAACTGAAGCTTTCTTT	CASMGRAGTEAFF
TRBJ2-5	TRBD2	NA	TRBV28	TGTGCCACTACTAGCGGCCAAGAGACCCAGTACTTC	CATTSGQETQYF
TRBJ1-5	NA	NA	TRBV19	TGTGCCAGTAGTATGCGAGGCTCTTATAGCAATCAGCCCCAGCATTTT	CASSMRGSYSNQPQHF
TRBJ2-1	NA	NA	TRBV6-6	TGTGCCAGCACGCCCAGGGCGAGCTCCTACAATGAGCAGTTCTTC	CASTPRASSYNEQFF
TRBJ2-7	NA	NA	TRBV7-9	TGTGCCAGCAGCCCCACGTCAGGGTCCTACGAGCAGTACTTC	CASSPTSGSYEQYF